This T cell receptor beta chain was sequenced during a study of patients and donors after allogeneic stem cell transplantation. TCRdb independently ran MiXCR on the RT-PCR reads; one entry per CDR3 protein. The sample holds over 150,000 distinct CDR3 sequences, 41% seen once. CDR1 is LNHDA, CDR2 SQIVND, per germline (reference sequence). The CDR3 runs to 14 residues. V gave up 3 bases and J gave up 4 bases, with 12 bases separating them. This sequence was found in a human donor who was either an allogeneic HSCT recipient or a stem cell or donor lymphocyte infusion donor (not recorded which). It is not recorded whose cells these are; they may come from a transplant donor. Material for sequencing was blood, either unsorted or a sorted T cell fraction (not recorded which). The chain uses TRBV19 and TRBJ1-1; D is uncertain. CDR3 in DNA: TGTGCCAGTAGTATTAACTATGTGGGCACTGAAGCTTTCTTT. Protein product: CASSINYVGTEAFF.